These 28 T cell receptor beta chains were sequenced from one sample in a study of blood T cell repertoires in COVID-19. Method: immunoSEQ multiplex PCR; TCRdb's copy keeps in-frame clones and lacks some. The repertoire holds approximately 170,000 clones, with about 85% as singletons. The specimen was peripheral blood. The source of these receptors is a man aged 25 to 40 with acute or convalescent COVID-19.

This clone was observed a single time. V and J are TRBV9 and TRBJ2-7, with 7 bases lining up with TRBD1. The CDR3 has 14 residues. V shed 2 bases, J shed 2 bases, and the junction held 4 bases outside the gene matches. Germline values: CDR1 SGDLS, CDR2 YYNGEE. The CDR3 nucleotides are TGTGCCAGCAGCGTGTCAGGGACAGCCTACGAGCAGTACTTC. Its translation: CASSVSGTAYEQYF.

The rearrangement uses TRBV27 and TRBJ1-5; D is unclear. The CDR3 covers 13 residues. CDR1 is MNHEY and CDR2 is SMNVEV in the germline V gene (reference sequence). With 5 bases removed from V and 2 bases from J, the gap between germline ends came to 7 bases. The chain's CDR3 is CASSLKRNQPQHF. DNA of the CDR3: TGTGCCAGCAGTCTGAAGCGCAATCAGCCCCAGCATTTT.

The rearrangement joins TRBV28 to TRBJ2-3, with D maybe TRBD2 (6 bases). In germline, CDR1 is MDHEN, CDR2 SYDVKM. The CDR3 extends over 14 amino acids. Trimming stripped 6 bases from V and 5 bases from J, with 15 bases between. The CDR3 nucleotides are TGTGCCAGCAGCTACTCGCGGAGGGGAGATACGCAGTATTTT. Residues: CASSYSRRGDTQYF.

This clone was counted once. V gene TRBV11-2 combines with J gene TRBJ1-1, with unresolved D. The CDR3 is made up of 15 amino acids. The V and J ends lost 1 base and 6 bases respectively, with 15 bases between them. Germline V gene lookup returns CDR1 SGHAT and CDR2 FQNNGV. The CDR3 loop is CASSLALGSVAEAFF. DNA of the CDR3: TGTGCCAGCAGCTTAGCACTAGGGAGCGTCGCTGAAGCTTTCTTT.

This clone was observed a handful of times. The V call is TRBV6-5, the J call TRBJ2-7; TRBD1 is a possible D gene (6 bases). CDR3 length equals 13 residues. CDR1 and CDR2 (germline): MNHEY, SVGAGI. V lost 5 bases to trimming and J lost 1 base, with 9 bases between them. DNA of the CDR3: TGTGCCAGCAGTATCGGGACATCCTACGAGCAGTACTTC. It translates to CASSIGTSYEQYF.

The chain couples TRBV9 to TRBJ1-4; TRBD1 matches 8 bases. Germline V gene sequence: CDR1 SGDLS, CDR2 YYNGEE. J lost 5 bases, V lost 2 bases, and 2 bases had no gene match. The CDR3 sequence is 14 residues long. In nucleotides, the CDR3 is TGTGCCAGCAGCGTGGGACAGGCAAATGAAAAACTGTTTTTT. This codes for CASSVGQANEKLFF.

J is TRBJ1-6 and V is TRBV4-2; D ambiguous. V was pared by 0 bases and J by 7 bases, with 13 bases between. In germline, CDR1 is LGHNA, CDR2 YNFKEQ. This CDR3 contains 16 residues. The CDR3 loop is CASSQDLPGNNSPLHF. The CDR3 DNA reads as TGTGCCAGCAGCCAAGATCTGCCGGGTAACAATTCACCCCTCCACTTT.

This chain connects TRBV5-4 to TRBJ1-3, with TRBD1 as a possible D gene (6 bases). V lost 2 bases and J lost 1, with 10 bases in between. Germline V gene lookup returns CDR1 SGHNT and CDR2 YYREEE (reference sequence). This CDR3 is 15 amino acids long. CDR3 coding DNA: TGTGCCAGCAGCTTTGCGGGGGCGTCTGGAAACACCATATATTTT. As protein: CASSFAGASGNTIYF.

This clone was recorded only once. The chain couples TRBV27 to TRBJ2-1, with 12 bases lining up with TRBD1. V trimming: 5 bases; J trimming: 9 bases; junction bases outside the gene matches: 8. Germline CDR1 reads MNHEY; CDR2 reads SMNVEV (reference sequence). This CDR3 has 15 amino acids. CDR3 residues: CASSAQGQGAGEQFF. In DNA, the CDR3 is TGTGCCAGCAGTGCACAGGGACAGGGGGCGGGTGAGCAGTTCTTC.

This clone occurred a few times. The chain recombines TRBV10-3 with TRBJ1-4; 7 bases agree with TRBD1. CDR1 and CDR2 (germline): ENHRY, SYGVKD. The CDR3 loop spans 13 amino acids. With V trimmed by 6 bases and J by 5 bases, 3 bases remained unmatched. In DNA form, the CDR3 reads TGTGCCATCAGGGGACAGTGGAATGAAAAACTGTTTTTT. As protein: CAIRGQWNEKLFF.

The chain joins TRBV7-2 to TRBJ1-6; 11 bases are a match to TRBD1. The germline CDR1 and CDR2 sequences are SGHTA and FQGNSA. Losses at the gene ends were 5 bases for V and 7 bases for J; bases not matched to a gene: 1. CDR3 length: 14 residues. CDR3 DNA sequence: TGTGCCAGCAGCCGGGACAGGGGGAATTCACCCCTCCACTTT. It yields the protein CASSRDRGNSPLHF.

This rearrangement joins TRBV19 to TRBJ2-2; 12 bases match TRBD2. Per germline, CDR1 LNHDA and CDR2 SQIVND (reference sequence). Trimming at V came to 8 bases and at J to 5 bases, leaving 9 bases not matched to a gene. CDR3 length: 16 amino acids. The CDR3 loop is CASHSSGRAATGELFF. CDR3 nucleotides: TGTGCCAGTCACTCTAGCGGGAGGGCCGCTACCGGGGAGCTGTTTTTT.

The J gene is TRBJ1-4, the V gene TRBV19, with D unresolved. Germline CDR1 is LNHDA and CDR2 is SQIVND (reference sequence). CDR3 size: 14 residues. Trimming removed 7 bases at V and 3 bases at J, with 12 bases between. The CDR3 region has the DNA TGTGCCAGTATGGGAGTAGGCGCTAATGAAAAACTGTTTTTT. Translating gives CASMGVGANEKLFF.

The V and J genes are TRBV4-1 and TRBJ1-2; 11 positions agree with TRBD1. Germline CDR1 reads MGHRA; CDR2 reads YSYEKL. The CDR3 totals 15 residues. V dropped 4 bases and J dropped 5; count of bases not matched to a gene: 6. This CDR3 reads CASSLRTGGRYGYTF. CDR3 DNA: TGCGCCAGCAGCCTAAGGACAGGGGGCAGGTATGGCTACACCTTC.

The chain couples TRBV5-6 to TRBJ2-4, with TRBD1 as a possible D gene (6 bases). CDR1 and CDR2 (germline): SGHDT, YYEEEE. The CDR3 loop spans 15 amino acids. Trimming removed 1 base at V and 4 bases at J, with 12 bases between. The DNA of the CDR3 is TGTGCCAGCAGCTTGTTGGACAGAGAAAAAAACATTCAGTACTTC. Amino acids: CASSLLDREKNIQYF.

This chain links TRBV5-4 with TRBJ1-2, with 7 bases matching TRBD1. Germline trimming cut 4 bases from V and 2 bases from J; bases unmatched to any gene: 5. Germline assignment: CDR1 SGHNT and CDR2 YYREEE (reference sequence). There are 14 residues in the CDR3. This chain's CDR3 is CASSTDRVNYGYTF. The CDR3 DNA reads as TGTGCCAGCAGCACCGACAGGGTGAACTATGGCTACACCTTC.

The rearrangement joins TRBV6-5 to TRBJ2-2; TRBD1 aligns across 8 bases. CDR3 length: 15 amino acids. CDR1 and CDR2 from the germline V gene are MNHEY and SVGAGI. The V gene end was trimmed by 4 bases and the J gene end by 4 bases; junction bases not matched to a gene: 5. The CDR3 nucleotides are TGTGCCAGCAGTTGGCGGGACAGGTCCACCGGGGAGCTGTTTTTT. This codes for CASSWRDRSTGELFF.

This clone came up once. The chain carries TRBV4-2 and TRBJ1-2; no definite D call. Germline loops: CDR1 LGHNA, CDR2 YNFKEQ. The CDR3 totals 13 residues. V dropped 4 bases and J dropped 8 bases, with 14 bases sitting between them. In nucleotides, the CDR3 is TGTGCCAGCAGCCGAGAAGTGACGGGGGGCTACACCTTC. Translation gives CASSREVTGGYTF.

The gene calls are TRBV19 and TRBJ1-4, with D perhaps matching TRBD1 (6 bases). V lost 11 bases and J lost 8, with 18 bases in between. The CDR3 extends over 13 amino acids. Germline V gene lookup returns CDR1 LNHDA and CDR2 SQIVND (reference sequence). The DNA of the CDR3 is TGTGCCTCTGAAGGGGGGGTCGGAGAAAAACTGTTTTTT. It is translated as CASEGGVGEKLFF.

This CDR3 reads CATSHGRQVEQYF. The DNA for the CDR3 is TGTGCCACCAGCCATGGCAGACAAGTAGAGCAGTACTTC. This chain uses TRBV15 with TRBJ2-7; D is unresolved. CDR1 and CDR2 (germline): LNHNV, YYDKDF (reference sequence). Trimming took 5 bases from V and 7 from J, leaving 15 bases between them. The CDR3 is 13 residues long.

CDR3 sequence reads: CASSGDRVAGGYTF. DNA for the CDR3: TGTGCCAGCAGTGGTGACAGGGTTGCCGGTGGCTACACCTTC. The chain carries TRBV28 and TRBJ1-2, with 7 bases aligning to TRBD1. The CDR3 loop spans 14 amino acids. The germline gives CDR1 MDHEN, CDR2 SYDVKM. Unmatched junction bases numbered 10, after V lost 5 bases and J lost 7 bases.

This rearrangement joins TRBV19 to TRBJ1-2; 9 bases match TRBD1. CDR1 and CDR2 (germline): LNHDA, SQIVND (reference sequence). V was pared by 5 bases and J by 8 bases, with 12 bases of the junction left unmatched. This CDR3 has 15 residues. CDR3 nucleotides: TGTGCCAGTAGTGACACAGGGGGCCGGGGAGAAGGCTACACCTTC. It codes for CASSDTGGRGEGYTF.

The J gene is TRBJ2-7, the V gene TRBV11-2, with TRBD2 identical over 9 bases. V shed 5 bases, J shed 7 bases, and the junction held 9 bases outside the gene matches. Per germline, CDR1 SGHAT and CDR2 FQNNGV. This CDR3 has 14 amino acids. The CDR3 reads CASSPRTSVGEQYF. The CDR3 coding sequence is TGTGCCAGCAGCCCTAGGACTAGCGTGGGGGAGCAGTACTTC.

V usage is TRBV10-3 and J usage is TRBJ1-5; perhaps TRBD1 as D (5 bases). The length of the CDR3 is 17 residues. V was cut by 4 bases and J by 3 bases, with 19 bases left in between. CDR1 is ENHRY, CDR2 SYGVKD, per germline. The CDR3 protein is CAISAVLETALNQPQHF. The CDR3 DNA reads TGTGCCATCAGTGCAGTGCTAGAGACAGCCCTCAATCAGCCCCAGCATTTT.

The chain links TRBV2 to TRBJ2-3; D unclear. V was trimmed by 3 bases and J by 6 bases, leaving 7 bases between them. The length of the CDR3 is 12 residues. Per germline, CDR1 SNHLY and CDR2 FYNNEI. The CDR3 protein is CASSDLTDTQYF. The CDR3 DNA sequence: TGTGCCAGCAGTGACCTCACTGATACGCAGTATTTT.

This clone was detected a few times. The V call is TRBV7-9, the J call TRBJ2-2; D gene unclear. The V end was cut by 5 bases, the J end by 4 bases, with 5 bases between. Germline values: CDR1 SEHNR, CDR2 FQNEAQ (reference sequence). The CDR3 is 12 amino acids. DNA of the CDR3: TGTGCCAGCAGCCCCAGCACCGGGGAGCTGTTTTTT. Protein sequence: CASSPSTGELFF.

CDR3: CASSQAEGVFSPLHF. The DNA of the CDR3 is TGCGCCAGCAGCCAAGCGGAGGGTGTTTTTTCACCCCTCCACTTT. V gene TRBV4-1 combines with J gene TRBJ1-6; no firm D call. The CDR3 contains 15 residues. Trimming removed 1 base from V and 9 bases from J, with 13 bases in between. Germline CDR1 is MGHRA and CDR2 is YSYEKL.

V usage is TRBV7-9 and J usage is TRBJ2-3; D unclear. Germline-derived CDR1 and CDR2 are SEHNR and FQNEAQ (reference sequence). The CDR3 length is 15 residues. Trimming shortened V by 4 bases and J by 2 bases, and 13 bases separated the two germline ends. CDR3 sequence reads: CASSSRISDTDTQYF. CDR3 nucleotide sequence: TGTGCCAGCAGCTCCCGGATCAGCGACACAGATACGCAGTATTTT. Complete variable domain (other parts from reference TRBV7-9 and TRBJ2-3): DTGVSQNPRHKITKRGQNVTFRCDPISEHNRLYWYRQTLGQGPEFLTYFQNEAQLEKSRLLSDRFSAERPKGSFSTLEIQRTEQGDSAMYLCASSSRISDTDTQYFGPGTRLTVL.